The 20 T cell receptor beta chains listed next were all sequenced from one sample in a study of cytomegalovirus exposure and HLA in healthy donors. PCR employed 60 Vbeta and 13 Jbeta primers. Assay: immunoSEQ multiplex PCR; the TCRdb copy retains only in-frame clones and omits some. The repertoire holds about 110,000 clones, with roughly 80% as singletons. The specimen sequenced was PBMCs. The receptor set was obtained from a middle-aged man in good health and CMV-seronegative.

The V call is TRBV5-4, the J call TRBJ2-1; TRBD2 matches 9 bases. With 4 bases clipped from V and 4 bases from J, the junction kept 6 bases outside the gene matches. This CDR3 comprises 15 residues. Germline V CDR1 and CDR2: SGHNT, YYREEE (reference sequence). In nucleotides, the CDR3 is TGTGCCAGCAGCCCGACTAGCGGAGGATACAATGAGCAGTTCTTC. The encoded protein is CASSPTSGGYNEQFF.

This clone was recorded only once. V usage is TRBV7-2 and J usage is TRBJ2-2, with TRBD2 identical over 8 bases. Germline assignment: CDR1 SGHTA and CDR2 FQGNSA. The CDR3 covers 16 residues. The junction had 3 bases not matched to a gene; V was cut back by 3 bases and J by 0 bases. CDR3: CASSFRGGANTGELFF. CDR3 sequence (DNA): TGTGCCAGCAGCTTTCGGGGGGGGGCGAACACCGGGGAGCTGTTTTTT.

The CDR3 DNA reads as TGTGCCAGCAGTGACACAAGACAAAGAAATAGCAATCAGCCCCAGCATTTT. This translates into CASSDTRQRNSNQPQHF. The chain has TRBV2 and TRBJ1-5; D not resolved. V was shortened by 3 bases and J by 0 bases, with 15 bases between the two germline ends. CDR1 SNHLY and CDR2 FYNNEI come from the germline V gene. The CDR3 runs to 17 residues.

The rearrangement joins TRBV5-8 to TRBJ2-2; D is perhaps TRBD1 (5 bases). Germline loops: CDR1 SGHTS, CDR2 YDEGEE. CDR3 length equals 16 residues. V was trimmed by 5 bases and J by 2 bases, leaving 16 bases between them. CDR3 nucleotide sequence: TGTGCCAGCAGAAGGGCGACAGCAATCAACACCGGGGAGCTGTTTTTT. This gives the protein CASRRATAINTGELFF.

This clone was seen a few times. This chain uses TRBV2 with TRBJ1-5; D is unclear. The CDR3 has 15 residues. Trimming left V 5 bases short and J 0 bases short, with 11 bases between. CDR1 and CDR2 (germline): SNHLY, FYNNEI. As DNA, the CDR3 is TGTGCCAGCAGTCCAAGCGTTACTAGCAATCAGCCCCAGCATTTT. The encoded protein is CASSPSVTSNQPQHF.

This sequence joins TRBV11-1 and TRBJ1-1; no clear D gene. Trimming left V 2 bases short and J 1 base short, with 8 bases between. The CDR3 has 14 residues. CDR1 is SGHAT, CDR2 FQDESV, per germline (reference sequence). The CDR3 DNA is TGTGCCAGCAGCTTACGTACAGAGAACACTGAAGCTTTCTTT. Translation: CASSLRTENTEAFF. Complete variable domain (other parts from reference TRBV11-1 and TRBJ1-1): EAEVAQSPRYKITEKSQAVAFWCDPISGHATLYWYRQILGQGPELLVQFQDESVVDDSQLPKDRFSAERLKGVDSTLKIQPAELGDSAMYLCASSLRTENTEAFFGQGTRLTVV.

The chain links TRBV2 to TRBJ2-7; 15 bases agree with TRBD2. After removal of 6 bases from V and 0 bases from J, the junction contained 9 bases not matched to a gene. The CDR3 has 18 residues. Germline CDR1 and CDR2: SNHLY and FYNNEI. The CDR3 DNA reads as TGTGCCAGCAGGCTCGGACTAGCGGGGGGGGGAAGCTCCTACGAGCAGTACTTC. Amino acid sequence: CASRLGLAGGGSSYEQYF.

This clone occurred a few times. CDR3 nucleotide sequence: TGTGCCAGCAGCCAACTAGCGGGGGGGCCGAATGAGCAGTTCTTC. Its translation is CASSQLAGGPNEQFF. The J gene is TRBJ2-1, the V gene TRBV7-3; 13 bases line up with TRBD2. Germline V gene data show CDR1 as SGHTA and CDR2 as FQGTGA. Unmatched junction bases numbered 5, after V lost 5 bases and J lost 7 bases. This CDR3 is 15 amino acids long.

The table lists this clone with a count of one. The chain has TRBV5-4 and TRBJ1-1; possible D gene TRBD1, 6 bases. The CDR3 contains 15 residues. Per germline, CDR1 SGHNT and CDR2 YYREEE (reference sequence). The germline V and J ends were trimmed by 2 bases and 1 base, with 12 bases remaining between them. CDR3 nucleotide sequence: TGTGCCAGCAGCTTAGGACAGATCAGGAACACTGAAGCTTTCTTT. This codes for CASSLGQIRNTEAFF. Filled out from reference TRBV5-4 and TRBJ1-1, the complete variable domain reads ETGVTQSPTHLIKTRGQQVTLRCSSQSGHNTVSWYQQALGQGPQFIFQYYREEENGRGNFPPRFSGLQFPNYSSELNVNALELDDSALYLCASSLGQIRNTEAFFGQGTRLTVV.

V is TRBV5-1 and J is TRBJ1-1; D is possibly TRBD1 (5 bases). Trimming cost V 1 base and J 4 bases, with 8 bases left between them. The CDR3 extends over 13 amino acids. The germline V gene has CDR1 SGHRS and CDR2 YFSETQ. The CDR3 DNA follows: TGCGCCAGCAGCTTGCAGGGAGGCACTGAAGCTTTCTTT. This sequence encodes CASSLQGGTEAFF.

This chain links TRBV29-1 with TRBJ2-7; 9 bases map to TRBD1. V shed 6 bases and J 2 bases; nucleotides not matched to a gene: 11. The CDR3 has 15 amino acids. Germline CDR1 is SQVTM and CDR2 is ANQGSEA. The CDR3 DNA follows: TGCAGCGTCTCGATCTCGGGGACAGGGACCTACGAGCAGTACTTC. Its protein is CSVSISGTGTYEQYF.

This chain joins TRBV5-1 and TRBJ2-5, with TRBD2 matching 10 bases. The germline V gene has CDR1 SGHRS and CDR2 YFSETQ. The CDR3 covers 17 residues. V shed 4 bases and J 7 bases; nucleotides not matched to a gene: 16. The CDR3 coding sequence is TGCGCCAGCAGCCCCCCCCCTAGCGGGGGCCCGAGGTCGACCCAGTACTTC. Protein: CASSPPPSGGPRSTQYF.

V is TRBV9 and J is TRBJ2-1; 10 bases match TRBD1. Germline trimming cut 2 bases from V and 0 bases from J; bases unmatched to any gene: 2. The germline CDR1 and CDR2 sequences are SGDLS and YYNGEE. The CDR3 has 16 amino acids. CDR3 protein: CASSVGQGNSYNEQFF. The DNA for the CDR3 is TGTGCCAGCAGCGTGGGACAGGGGAACTCCTACAATGAGCAGTTCTTC.

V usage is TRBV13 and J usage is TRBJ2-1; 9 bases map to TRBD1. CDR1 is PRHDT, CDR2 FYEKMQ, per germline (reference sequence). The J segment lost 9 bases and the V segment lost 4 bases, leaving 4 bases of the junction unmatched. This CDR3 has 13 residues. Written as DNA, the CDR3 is TGTGCCAGCAGCTGGGGACAGGGCGCTGAGCAGTTCTTC. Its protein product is CASSWGQGAEQFF.

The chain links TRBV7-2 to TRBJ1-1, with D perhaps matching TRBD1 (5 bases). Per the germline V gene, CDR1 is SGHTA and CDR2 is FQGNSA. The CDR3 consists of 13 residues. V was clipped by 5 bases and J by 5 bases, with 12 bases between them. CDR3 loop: CASSQGARTEAFF. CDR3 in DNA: TGTGCCAGCAGCCAGGGTGCCAGGACTGAAGCTTTCTTT.

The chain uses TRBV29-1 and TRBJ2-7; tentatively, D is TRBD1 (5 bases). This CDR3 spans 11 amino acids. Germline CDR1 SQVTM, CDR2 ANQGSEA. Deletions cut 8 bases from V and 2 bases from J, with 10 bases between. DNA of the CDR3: TGCAGCACGACAGAAGCCTACGAGCAGTACTTC. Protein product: CSTTEAYEQYF.

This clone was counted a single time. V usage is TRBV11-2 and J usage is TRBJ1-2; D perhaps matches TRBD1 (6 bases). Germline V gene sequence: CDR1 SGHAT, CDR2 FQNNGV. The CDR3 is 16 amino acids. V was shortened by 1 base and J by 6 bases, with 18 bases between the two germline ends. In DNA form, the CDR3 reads TGTGCCAGCAGCTTAGGACCCCGGGACACGTCTAATGGCTACACCTTC. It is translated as CASSLGPRDTSNGYTF. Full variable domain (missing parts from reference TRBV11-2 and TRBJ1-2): EAGVAQSPRYKIIEKRQSVAFWCNPISGHATLYWYQQILGQGPKLLIQFQNNGVVDDSQLPKDRFSAERLKGVDSTLKIQPAKLEDSAVYLCASSLGPRDTSNGYTFGSGTRLTVV.

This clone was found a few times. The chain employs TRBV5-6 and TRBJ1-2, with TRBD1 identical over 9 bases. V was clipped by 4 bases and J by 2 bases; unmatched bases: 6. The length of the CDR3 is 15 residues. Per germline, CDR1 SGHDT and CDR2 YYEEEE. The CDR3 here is CASSHWDRVNYGYTF. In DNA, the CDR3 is TGTGCCAGCAGCCACTGGGACAGGGTAAACTATGGCTACACCTTC.

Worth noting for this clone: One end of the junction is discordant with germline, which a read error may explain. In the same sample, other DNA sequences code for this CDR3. The CDR3 region has the DNA TGTTCCAGCAGCGAATTCCCTCCATCAGCCGGGACTAGAAGCGAGCAGTACTTC. Protein: CSSSEFPPSAGTRSEQYF. The V and J genes are TRBV7-9 and TRBJ2-7, with TRBD2 matching over 8 bases. The CDR3 is made up of 18 amino acids. Germline V gives CDR1 SEHNR, CDR2 FQNEAQ (reference sequence).

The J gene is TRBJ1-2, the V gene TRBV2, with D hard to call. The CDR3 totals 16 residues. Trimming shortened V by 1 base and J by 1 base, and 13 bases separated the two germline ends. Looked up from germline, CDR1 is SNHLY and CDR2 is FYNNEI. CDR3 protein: CASSEGALTHNYGYTF. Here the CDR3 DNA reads TGTGCCAGCAGTGAAGGGGCCCTGACACATAACTATGGCTACACCTTC.